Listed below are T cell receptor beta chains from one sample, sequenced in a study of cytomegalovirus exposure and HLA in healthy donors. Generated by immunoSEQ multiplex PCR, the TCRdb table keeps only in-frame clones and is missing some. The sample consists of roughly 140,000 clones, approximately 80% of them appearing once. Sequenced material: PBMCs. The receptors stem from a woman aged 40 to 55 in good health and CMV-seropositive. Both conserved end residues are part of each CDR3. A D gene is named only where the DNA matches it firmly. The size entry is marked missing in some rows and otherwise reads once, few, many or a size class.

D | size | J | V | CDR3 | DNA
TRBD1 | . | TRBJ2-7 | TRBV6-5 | CASMQTGNSYEQYF | TGTGCCAGCATGCAGACAGGGAATTCCTACGAGCAGTACTTC
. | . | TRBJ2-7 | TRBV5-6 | CASRELAESYEQYF | TGTGCCAGTCGAGAATTAGCGGAGTCCTACGAGCAGTACTTC
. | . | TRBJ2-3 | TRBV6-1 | CASRYRVGTDTQYF | TGTGCCAGCAGATACAGGGTCGGCACAGATACGCAGTATTTT
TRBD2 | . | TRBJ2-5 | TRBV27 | CASSIGTSRQETQYF | TGTGCCAGCAGCATAGGGACTAGCCGCCAAGAGACCCAGTACTTC
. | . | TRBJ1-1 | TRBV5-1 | CASSPDSFPMNTEAFF | TGCGCCAGCAGCCCGGACAGTTTCCCTATGAACACTGAAGCTTTCTTT
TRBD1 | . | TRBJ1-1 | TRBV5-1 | CASSLGYNRGAEAFF | TGCGCCAGCAGCTTGGGGTACAACAGGGGCGCTGAAGCTTTCTTT
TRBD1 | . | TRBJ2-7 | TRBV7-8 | CASSQNRGLYF | TGTGCCAGCAGCCAGAACAGGGGATTGTACTTC
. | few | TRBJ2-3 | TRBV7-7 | CASSLGSTDTQYF | TGTGCTAGCAGCTTAGGCAGTACAGATACGCAGTATTTT
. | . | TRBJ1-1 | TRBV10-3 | CAIRKSGTEAFF | TGTGCCATCAGAAAATCGGGCACTGAAGCTTTCTTT
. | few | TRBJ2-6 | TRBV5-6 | CASSSYRQAGANVLTF | TGTGCCAGCAGCTCATATAGACAGGCTGGGGCCAACGTCCTGACTTTC
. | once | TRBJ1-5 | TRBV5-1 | CASSQGDSNQPQHF | TGCGCCAGCTCTCAAGGGGATAGCAATCAGCCCCAGCATTTT
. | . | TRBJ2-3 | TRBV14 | CASSPRVSRTDTQYF | TGTGCCAGCTCCCCGAGGGTAAGCCGCACAGATACGCAGTATTTT
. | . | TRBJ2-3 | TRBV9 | CASSPVGGVPSTDTQYF | TGTGCCAGCAGCCCTGTCGGGGGAGTCCCCAGCACAGATACGCAGTATTTT
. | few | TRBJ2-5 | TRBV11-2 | CASSARRGGYETQYF | TGTGCCAGCAGCGCCAGGAGGGGGGGATACGAGACCCAGTACTTC
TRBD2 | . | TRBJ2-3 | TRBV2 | CASNLGGLAGSADTQYF | TGTGCCAGCAACCTAGGGGGACTAGCGGGATCCGCAGATACGCAGTATTTT
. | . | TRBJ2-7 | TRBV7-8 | CASSEGTDYEQYF | TGTGCCAGCAGCGAAGGGACTGACTACGAGCAGTACTTC
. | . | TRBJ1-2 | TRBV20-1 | CRGDNYGYTF | TGCAGGGGAGATAACTACGGCTACACCTTC
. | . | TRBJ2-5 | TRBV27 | CASSLSRRTPPVRGDSETQYF | TGTGCCAGCAGTTTATCCCGGAGGACCCCTCCGGTGCGCGGTGATTCTGAGACCCAGTACTTC
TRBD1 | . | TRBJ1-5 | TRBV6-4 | CASSGGTGGTGNQPQHF | TGTGCCAGCAGTGGGGGGACAGGGGGCACCGGCAATCAGCCCCAGCATTTT
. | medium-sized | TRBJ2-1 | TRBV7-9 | CASSPPGPGEDEQFF | TGTGCCAGCAGCCCTCCCGGCCCGGGAGAGGATGAGCAGTTCTTC
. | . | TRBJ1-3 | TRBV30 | CAWSDGVVSGNTIYF | TGTGCCTGGAGTGACGGAGTTGTCTCTGGAAACACCATATATTTT
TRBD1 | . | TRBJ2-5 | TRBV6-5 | CASKQGWSQETQYF | TGTGCCAGCAAACAGGGGTGGTCCCAAGAGACCCAGTACTTC
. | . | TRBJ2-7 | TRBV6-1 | CASSHTGPYEQYF | TGTGCCAGCAGTCACACAGGGCCATACGAGCAGTACTTC
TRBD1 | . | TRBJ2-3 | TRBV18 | CASSLGTGDWDTQYF | TGTGCCAGCTCACTCGGGACAGGGGACTGGGATACGCAGTATTTT
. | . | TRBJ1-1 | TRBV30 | CAWSRGAGTEAFF | TGTGCCTGGAGTCGGGGGGCCGGCACTGAAGCTTTCTTT
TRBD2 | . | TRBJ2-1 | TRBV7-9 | CASSSHGLGSFF | TGTGCCAGCAGCTCTCACGGACTAGGCTCGTTCTTC
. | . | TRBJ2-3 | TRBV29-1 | CSISPTDTQYF | TGCAGCATCTCCCCCACAGATACGCAGTATTTT
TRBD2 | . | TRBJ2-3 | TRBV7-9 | CASSLVSGRAGDTQYF | TGTGCCAGCAGCTTAGTGAGCGGGAGGGCCGGAGATACGCAGTATTTT
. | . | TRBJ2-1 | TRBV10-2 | CATSVSSYNEQFF | TGCGCCACCTCGGTTAGCTCCTACAATGAGCAGTTCTTC
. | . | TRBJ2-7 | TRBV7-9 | CSSSLSTGARGEQYF | TGTTCCAGCAGCTTATCCACGGGAGCAAGAGGCGAGCAGTACTTC
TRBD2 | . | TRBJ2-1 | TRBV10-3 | CAISRLAGDYNEQFF | TGTGCCATCAGCAGACTAGCGGGAGACTACAATGAGCAGTTCTTC
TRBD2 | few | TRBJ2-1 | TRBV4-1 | CASSPLGEGLDNEQFF | TGCGCCAGCAGCCCCCTGGGGGAGGGCCTCGACAATGAGCAGTTCTTC
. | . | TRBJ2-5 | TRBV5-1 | CASSPVGAHQETQYF | TGCGCCAGCAGCCCCGTGGGAGCGCACCAAGAGACCCAGTACTTC
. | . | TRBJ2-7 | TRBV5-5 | CASSLAGTSYEQYF | TGTGCCAGCAGCTTGGCCGGGACTTCCTACGAGCAGTACTTC
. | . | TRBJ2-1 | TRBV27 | CASSHSTAYNEQFF | TGTGCCAGCAGCCACTCTACGGCCTACAATGAGCAGTTCTTC
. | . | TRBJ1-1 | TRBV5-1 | CASSLQGRNTEAFF | TGCGCCAGCAGCTTACAGGGAAGGAACACTGAAGCTTTCTTT
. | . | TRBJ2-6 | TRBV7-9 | CASSSGTRHSGANVLTF | TGTGCCAGCAGCTCGGGGACACGTCACTCTGGGGCCAACGTCCTGACTTTC
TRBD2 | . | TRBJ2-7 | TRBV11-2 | CASSLRLAIYPSYEQYF | TGTGCCAGCAGCTTACGACTAGCAATATATCCGTCCTACGAGCAGTACTTC
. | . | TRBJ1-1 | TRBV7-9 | CARMEDSGRAFF | TGTGCCAGGATGGAGGACTCCGGACGGGCTTTCTTT
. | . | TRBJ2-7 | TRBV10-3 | CAISDSGKRSNEQYF | TGTGCCATCAGTGATTCCGGGAAACGTAGTAACGAGCAGTACTTC
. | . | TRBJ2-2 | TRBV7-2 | CASSLTGKYTGELFF | TGTGCCAGCAGCTTAACAGGGAAGTACACCGGGGAGCTGTTTTTT
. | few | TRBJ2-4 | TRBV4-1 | CASSQDKPGTSRLAKNIQYF | TGCGCCAGCAGCCAAGATAAGCCGGGCACTAGCAGACTAGCCAAAAACATTCAGTACTTC
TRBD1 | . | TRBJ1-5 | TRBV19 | CASIRAAGGQPQHF | TGTGCCAGTATTAGAGCGGCAGGGGGACAGCCCCAGCATTTT
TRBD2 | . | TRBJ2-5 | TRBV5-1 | CASRTGTSVQQETQYF | TGCGCCAGCAGAACCGGGACTAGCGTACAACAAGAGACCCAGTACTTC
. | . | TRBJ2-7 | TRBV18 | CASSPIPGNHGYEQYF | TGTGCCAGCTCACCTATACCCGGGAATCACGGCTACGAGCAGTACTTC
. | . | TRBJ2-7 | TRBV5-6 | CASSLAMRESPYEQYF | TGTGCCAGCAGCTTGGCCATGAGGGAGTCCCCCTACGAGCAGTACTTC
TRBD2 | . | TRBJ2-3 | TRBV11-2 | CASSLGAGVTDTQYF | TGTGCCAGCAGCTTGGGAGCGGGAGTTACAGATACGCAGTATTTT
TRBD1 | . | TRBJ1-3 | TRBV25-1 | CASSDDRAGNTIYF | TGTGCCAGCAGTGATGACAGGGCTGGAAACACCATATATTTT
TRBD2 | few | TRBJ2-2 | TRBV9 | CASSGGLVGYLGPSNTGELFF | TGTGCCAGCAGCGGGGGACTAGTGGGTTATTTGGGGCCCTCGAACACCGGGGAGCTGTTTTTT
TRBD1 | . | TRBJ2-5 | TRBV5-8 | CASSLLPGQGETQYF | TGTGCCAGCAGCTTGCTCCCCGGACAGGGGGAGACCCAGTACTTC
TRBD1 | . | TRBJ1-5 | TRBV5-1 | CASSPGTGSPHSNQPQHF | TGCGCCAGCAGCCCCGGGACAGGGTCTCCTCATAGCAATCAGCCCCAGCATTTT